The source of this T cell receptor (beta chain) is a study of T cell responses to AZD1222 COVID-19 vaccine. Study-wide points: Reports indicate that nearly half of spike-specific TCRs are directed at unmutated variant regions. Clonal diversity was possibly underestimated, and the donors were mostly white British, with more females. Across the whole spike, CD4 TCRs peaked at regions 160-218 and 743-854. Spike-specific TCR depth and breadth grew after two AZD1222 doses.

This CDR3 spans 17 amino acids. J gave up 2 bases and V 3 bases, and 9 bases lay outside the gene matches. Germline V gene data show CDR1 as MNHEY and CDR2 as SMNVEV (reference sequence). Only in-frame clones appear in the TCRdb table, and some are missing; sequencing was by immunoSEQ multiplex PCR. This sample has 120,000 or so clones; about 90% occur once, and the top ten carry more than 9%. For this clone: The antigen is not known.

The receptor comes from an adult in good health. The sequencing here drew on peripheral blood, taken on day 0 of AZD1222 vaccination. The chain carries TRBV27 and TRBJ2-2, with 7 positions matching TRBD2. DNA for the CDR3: TGTGCCAGCAGTTTCGTGTTAGTAGCGGGTAACACCGGGGAGCTGTTTTTT. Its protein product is CASSFVLVAGNTGELFF.